This TCR beta chain appears in the sequencing data of a study of T cell responses to AZD1222 COVID-19 vaccine. Points from the study as a whole: It should be noted that donors were predominantly white British and more often female, and clonal diversity was possibly underestimated. Spike-specific TCR breadth and depth went up after people got two AZD1222 doses. Mapped onto spike, vaccine-associated CD4 TCRs spanned it and were dominant at 160-218 and 743-854. Unmutated regions of variants are reportedly targeted by nearly half of spike-specific TCRs.

Data came from immunoSEQ multiplex PCR; TCRdb stores just in-frame clones and leaves some out. The sample contains approximately 65,000 clones, 60% to 85% of which appear only once. As to this clone: The antigen is undetermined.

Trimming cost V 5 bases and J 7 bases; bases outside gene matches: 11. Germline CDR1 and CDR2: SGHTA and FQGTGA. The CDR3 has 15 amino acids. The sample here was peripheral blood, taken on day 0 of AZD1222 vaccination. The V call is TRBV7-3, the J call TRBJ2-1; 7 positions agree with TRBD2. The origin of this receptor is an adult in good health. The CDR3 DNA reads as TGTGCCAGCAGCCCCCAGGTTGGGACTATTAATGAGCAGTTCTTC. Translation gives CASSPQVGTINEQFF.